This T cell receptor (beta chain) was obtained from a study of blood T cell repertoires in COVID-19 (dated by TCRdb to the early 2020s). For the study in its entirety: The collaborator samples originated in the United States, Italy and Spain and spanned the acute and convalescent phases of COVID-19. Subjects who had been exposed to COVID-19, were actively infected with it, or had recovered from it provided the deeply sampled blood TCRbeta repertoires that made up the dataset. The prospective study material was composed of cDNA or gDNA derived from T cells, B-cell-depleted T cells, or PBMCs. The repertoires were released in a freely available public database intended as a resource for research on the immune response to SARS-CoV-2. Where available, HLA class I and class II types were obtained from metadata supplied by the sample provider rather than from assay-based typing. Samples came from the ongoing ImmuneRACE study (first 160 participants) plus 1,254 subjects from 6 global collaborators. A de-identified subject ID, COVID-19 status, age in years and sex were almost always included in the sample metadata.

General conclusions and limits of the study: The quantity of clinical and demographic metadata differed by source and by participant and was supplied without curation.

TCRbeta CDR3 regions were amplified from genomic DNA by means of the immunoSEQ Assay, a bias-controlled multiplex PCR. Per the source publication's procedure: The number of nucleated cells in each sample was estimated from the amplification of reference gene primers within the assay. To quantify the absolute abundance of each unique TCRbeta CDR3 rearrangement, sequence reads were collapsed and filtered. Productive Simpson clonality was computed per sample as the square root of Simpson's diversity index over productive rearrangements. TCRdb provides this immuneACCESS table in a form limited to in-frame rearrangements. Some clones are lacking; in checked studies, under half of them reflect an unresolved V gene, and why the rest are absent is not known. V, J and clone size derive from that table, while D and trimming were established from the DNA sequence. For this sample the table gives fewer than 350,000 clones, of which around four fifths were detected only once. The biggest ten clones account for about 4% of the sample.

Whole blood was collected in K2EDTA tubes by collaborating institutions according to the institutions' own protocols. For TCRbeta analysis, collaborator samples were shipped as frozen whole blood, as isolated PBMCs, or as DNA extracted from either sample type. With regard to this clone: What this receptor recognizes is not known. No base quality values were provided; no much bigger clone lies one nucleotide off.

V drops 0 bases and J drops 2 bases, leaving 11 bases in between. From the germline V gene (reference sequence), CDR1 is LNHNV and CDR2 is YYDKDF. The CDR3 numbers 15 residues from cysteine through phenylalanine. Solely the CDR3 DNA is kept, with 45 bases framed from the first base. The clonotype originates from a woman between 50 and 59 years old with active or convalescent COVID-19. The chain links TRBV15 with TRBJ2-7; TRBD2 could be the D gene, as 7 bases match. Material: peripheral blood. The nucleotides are TGTGCCACCAGCAGAGATCCGGGGGGCCCCTACGAGCAGTACTTC. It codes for CATSRDPGGPYEQYF.